This T cell receptor beta chain was documented in a study of cytomegalovirus exposure and HLA in healthy donors. Study outcomes and limitations: Because they were indistinguishable, some V segments, including TRBV6-2 and TRBV6-3, were excluded.

Worth noting for this clone: The antigen is unknown.

PCR primers comprised 60 Vbeta and 13 Jbeta primers. Sequencing was performed with immunoSEQ multiplex PCR; in TCRdb, only in-frame clones are kept and a portion is missing. Seen here are about 130,000 clones, approximately 80% observed once, and the top ten hold around 3.6%. CDR1 SGHNT and CDR2 YYREEE come from the germline V gene (reference sequence). The trim removed 5 bases at V and 7 bases at J, leaving 3 bases unmatched. This CDR3 has 13 amino acids. The TCR sequence derives from a middle-aged woman in good health and CMV-seronegative. Sequenced sample: PBMCs. The V call is TRBV5-4, the J call TRBJ1-6, with TRBD1 identical over 7 bases. CDR3 amino acids: CASRGQMNSPLHF. The CDR3 DNA sequence: TGTGCCAGCAGGGGACAGATGAATTCACCCCTCCACTTT.